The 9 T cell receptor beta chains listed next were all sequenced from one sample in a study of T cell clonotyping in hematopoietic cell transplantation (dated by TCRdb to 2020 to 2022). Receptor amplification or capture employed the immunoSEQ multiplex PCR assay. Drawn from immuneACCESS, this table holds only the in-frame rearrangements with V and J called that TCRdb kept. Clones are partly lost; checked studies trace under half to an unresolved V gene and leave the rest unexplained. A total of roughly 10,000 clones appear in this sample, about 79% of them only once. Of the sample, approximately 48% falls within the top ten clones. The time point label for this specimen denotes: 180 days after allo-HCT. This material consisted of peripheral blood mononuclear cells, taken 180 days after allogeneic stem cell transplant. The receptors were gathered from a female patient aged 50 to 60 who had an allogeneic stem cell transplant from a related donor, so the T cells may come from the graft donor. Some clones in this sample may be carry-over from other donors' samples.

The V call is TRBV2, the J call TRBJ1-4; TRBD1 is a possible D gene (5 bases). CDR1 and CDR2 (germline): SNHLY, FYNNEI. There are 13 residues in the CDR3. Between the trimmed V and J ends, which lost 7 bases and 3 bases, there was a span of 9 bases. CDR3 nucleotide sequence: TGTGCCAGCACGGGACTCTCTAATGAAAAACTGTTTTTT. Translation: CASTGLSNEKLFF. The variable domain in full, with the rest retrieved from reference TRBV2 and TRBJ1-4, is EPEVTQTPSHQVTQMGQEVILRCVPISNHLYFYWYRQILGQKVEFLVSFYNNEISEKSEIFDDQFSVERPDGSNFTLKIRSTKLEDSAMYFCASTGLSNEKLFFGSGTQLSVL.

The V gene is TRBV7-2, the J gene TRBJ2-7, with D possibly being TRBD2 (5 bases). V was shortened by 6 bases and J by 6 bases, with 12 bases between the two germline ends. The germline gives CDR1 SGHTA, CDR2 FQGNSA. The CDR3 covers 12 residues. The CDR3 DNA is TGTGCCAGCAGTCTACCCGGGGTCGAGCAGTACTTC. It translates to CASSLPGVEQYF.

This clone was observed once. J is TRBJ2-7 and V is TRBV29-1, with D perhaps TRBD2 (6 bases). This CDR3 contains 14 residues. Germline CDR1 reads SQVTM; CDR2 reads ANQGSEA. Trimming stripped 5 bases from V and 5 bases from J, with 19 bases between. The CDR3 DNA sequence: TGCAGCGTTCTTCGGAGGGGAGGAACCCACGAGCAGTACTTC. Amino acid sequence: CSVLRRGGTHEQYF.

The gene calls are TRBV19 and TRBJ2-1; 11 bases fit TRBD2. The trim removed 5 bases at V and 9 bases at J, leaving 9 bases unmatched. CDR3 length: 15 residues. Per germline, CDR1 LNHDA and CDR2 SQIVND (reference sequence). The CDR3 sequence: CASSELAGGKGEQFF. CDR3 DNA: TGTGCCAGTAGTGAGCTAGCGGGGGGAAAGGGTGAGCAGTTCTTC.

DNA for the CDR3: TGTGCCAGCAGCTCTCAGACAGGGGCCTATGGCTACACCTTC. Amino acid sequence: CASSSQTGAYGYTF. V and J are TRBV7-2 and TRBJ1-2, with 8 bases matching TRBD1. Trimming removed 4 bases from V and 4 bases from J; junction bases left unmatched: 5. This CDR3 has 14 amino acids. Germline V gene lookup returns CDR1 SGHTA and CDR2 FQGNSA.

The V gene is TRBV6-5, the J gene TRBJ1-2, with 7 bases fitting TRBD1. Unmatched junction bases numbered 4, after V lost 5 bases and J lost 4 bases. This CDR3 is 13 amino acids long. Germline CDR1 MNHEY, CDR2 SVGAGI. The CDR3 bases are TGTGCCAGCAGTCAAAGACAGGGCTATGGCTACACCTTC. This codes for CASSQRQGYGYTF.

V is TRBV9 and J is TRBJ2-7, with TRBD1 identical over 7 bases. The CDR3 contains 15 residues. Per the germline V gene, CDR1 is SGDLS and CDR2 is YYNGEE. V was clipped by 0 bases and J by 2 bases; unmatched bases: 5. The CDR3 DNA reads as TGTGCCAGCAGCGTAGAAGGGCAGGGGGCCTACGAGCAGTACTTC. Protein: CASSVEGQGAYEQYF.

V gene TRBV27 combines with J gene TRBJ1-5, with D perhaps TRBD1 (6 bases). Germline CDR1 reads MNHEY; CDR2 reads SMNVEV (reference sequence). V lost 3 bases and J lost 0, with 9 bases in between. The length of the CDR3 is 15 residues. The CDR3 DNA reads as TGTGCCAGCAGTTTCGACAGGTATAGCAATCAGCCCCAGCATTTT. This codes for CASSFDRYSNQPQHF.

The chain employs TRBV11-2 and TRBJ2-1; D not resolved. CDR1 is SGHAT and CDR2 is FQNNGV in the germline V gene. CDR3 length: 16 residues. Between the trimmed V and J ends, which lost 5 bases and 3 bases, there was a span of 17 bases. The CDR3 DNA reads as TGTGCCAGCAGCCAGCCATTCGAGACTGTCTACAATGAGCAGTTCTTC. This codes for CASSQPFETVYNEQFF.